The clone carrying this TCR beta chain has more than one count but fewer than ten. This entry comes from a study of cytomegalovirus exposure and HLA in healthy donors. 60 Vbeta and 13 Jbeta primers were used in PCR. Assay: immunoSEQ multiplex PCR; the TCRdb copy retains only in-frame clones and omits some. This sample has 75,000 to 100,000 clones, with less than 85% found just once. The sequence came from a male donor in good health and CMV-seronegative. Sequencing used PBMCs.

The CDR3: CASSYSGLAREQYF. The CDR3 nucleotides read TGTGCCAGCAGTTACTCTGGACTCGCCCGCGAGCAGTACTTC. The rearrangement uses TRBV6-5 and TRBJ2-7, with D perhaps matching TRBD2 (5 bases). CDR1 is MNHEY and CDR2 is SVGAGI in the germline V gene. The CDR3 runs 14 residues. Trimming removed 0 bases from V and 6 bases from J, with 12 bases in between.